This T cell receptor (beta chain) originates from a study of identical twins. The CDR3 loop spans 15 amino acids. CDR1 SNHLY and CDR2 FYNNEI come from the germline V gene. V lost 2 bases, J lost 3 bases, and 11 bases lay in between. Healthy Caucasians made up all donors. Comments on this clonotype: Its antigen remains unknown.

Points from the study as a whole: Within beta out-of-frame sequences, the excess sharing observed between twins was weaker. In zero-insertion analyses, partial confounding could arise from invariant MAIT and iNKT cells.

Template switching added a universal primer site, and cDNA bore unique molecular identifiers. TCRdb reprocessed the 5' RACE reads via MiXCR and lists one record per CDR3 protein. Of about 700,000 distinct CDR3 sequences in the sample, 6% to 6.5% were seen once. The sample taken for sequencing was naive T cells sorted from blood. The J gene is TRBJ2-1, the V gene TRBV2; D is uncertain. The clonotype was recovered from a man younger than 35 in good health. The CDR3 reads CASSERIAGYNEQFF. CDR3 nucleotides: TGTGCCAGCAGTGAACGTATCGCCGGCTACAATGAGCAGTTCTTC.